This TCR beta chain is drawn from a study of beta chain features in type 1 diabetes listed by TCRdb under 2018. Some background on the complete study: Mean age, gender distribution, total cell number and subset yield were not different between patients and healthy donors. Naive and central memory subsets were obtained from all 30 or so donors, but regulatory and stem cell-like memory subsets were isolated from only 8 patients and 8 healthy donors. A total of approximately 100,000,000 sorted cells were examined across all samples, and the number of cells per subset was strongly correlated with RNA yield. The study compared TCRB repertoires of sorted circulating CD4+ T cell subsets between recently diagnosed type 1 diabetes patients and matched healthy donors.

From cysteine to phenylalanine, the CDR3 is 11 amino acids long. Left in the record is the CDR3 DNA by itself, 33 bases read in frame from the first base. Based on the germline V gene (reference sequence), the CDR1 and CDR2 sequences are SEHNR and FQNEAQ. V lost 7 bases and J lost 5 bases; the stretch between them is 8 bases long. The High Capacity cDNA Reverse Transcription Kit was used to reverse transcribe all of the isolated RNA, meaning that expressed TCRB transcripts were what got sequenced. Deep immunoSEQ sequencing was applied to naive, central memory and regulatory T cell samples, giving an average of roughly 3.5 million total reads per sample. After sorted cells were lysed in RLT buffer, RNA was extracted with DNase-treated RNeasy Micro or Mini kits, with the choice depending on cell number. Each cell subset was processed on its own to prevent cross-contamination, while patient and healthy donor samples were processed together. Using the immunoSEQ multiplex PCR, TCRB sequences were amplified from cDNA into 87-bp fragments spanning the CDR3 region. Sequencing of the amplicons was done on the Illumina HiSeq platform. For the original study's pipeline: Synthetic template baselines were used to correct PCR bias computationally, reads within Hamming distance 2 were collapsed together, and singletons that could not be merged were discarded. Reads were aligned against IMGT so that V, D and J genes, CDR3 length and insertions or deletions at six rearrangement sites could be assigned. Within each subset, clonotype counts were normalized to sorted cell number, and only after that were true diversity and Gini coefficients computed with the tcR R package. Repertoire sharing was quantified using the overlap coefficient calculated on TCRB nucleotide sequences. Out-of-frame TCRB sequences from naive cells were analyzed as a proxy for the pre-selection repertoire. Sourced from immuneACCESS, this table was stored by TCRdb with only in-frame sequences that have V and J called. A share of the clones is absent; for the studies checked, an unresolved V gene accounts for under half, and the remainder has no known explanation. The V and J calls and clone size come from that table; D and trimming were worked out from the DNA. The sample includes approximately 160,000 clones, with roughly 60% observed a single time. In total, the top ten clones hold about 0.089% of the sample.

With respect to this clone: Its cognate antigen has yet to be identified. Nothing much larger sits one base from this clone, and base qualities are not available.

Each donor gave one peripheral blood draw, averaging around 0.11 L, which was collected into heparinised tubes. A BD FACSAria II and a panel including CD45RO, CCR7, CD25, CD127, CD95 and CD27 were used to sort naive, central memory, regulatory and stem cell-like memory CD4+ T cells. All sorted populations exceeded 95% purity. PBMCs were isolated immediately by Lymphoprep density gradient centrifugation and stained directly without culture. Samples were stained and sorted in pairs, with one healthy donor and one patient per experiment, so that batch effects were minimized. What the authors observed across the whole study: In all four CD4+ subsets, TCRB CDR3 length was moderately but significantly shorter in type 1 diabetes patients. The naive, central memory and regulatory TCRB repertoires appeared to resemble one another more closely among patients than among healthy donors. Because cDNA was sequenced instead of genomic DNA, highly expressing activated cells could be over-represented, though the groups showed no difference in activation or CD3 levels. PCR might favor shorter templates, but patient and control samples were amplified and corrected together, so any skew would affect both groups equally. Patients with type 1 diabetes made fewer insertions and deleted more nucleotides at VDJ recombination sites, implying thymic rearrangement abnormalities. HLA sub-analyses involved small numbers of individuals, so any influence of HLA type on TCRB rearrangement remained unresolved.

Sequenced: naive CD4+ T cells from blood. Interpreted using the paper, the cell subset or site label stands for: true naive CD4+ T cells. The receptor was isolated from a man aged 25 to 40 with type 1 diabetes. Recombination linked TRBV7-9 to TRBJ2-5, with no reliable assignment of the D segment. Read as DNA, the sequence is TGTGCCAGCACCCTAGGCGAGACCCAGTACTTC. Its protein reads: CASTLGETQYF.